This TCR beta chain was identified in a study of early T cells in non-severe SARS-CoV-2 infection. General study points: Matches to VDJdb favored anti-spike CD8 responses and missed private and CD4 specificities.

This clonotype was picked up a small number of times. Its target is unknown. Individual cDNA molecules received unique molecular identifiers. MiXCR, run by TCRdb on the 5' RACE reads, gives a single entry per CDR3 protein. The sample has roughly 66,000 distinct CDR3 sequences, roughly 9.1% seen once. This TCR was recovered from an adult who was a healthcare worker with PCR-confirmed SARS-CoV-2 infection or an uninfected control (not recorded which). The sequenced material came from whole blood.

The CDR3 loop is CASSMGQGFFNEQFF. CDR3 DNA sequence: TGTGCCAGCAGTATGGGACAGGGTTTCTTCAATGAGCAGTTCTTC. The genes are TRBV6-5 and TRBJ2-1; 9 nucleotides line up with TRBD1. Germline V gene lookup returns CDR1 MNHEY and CDR2 SVGAGI. Unmatched junction bases numbered 8, after V lost 5 bases and J lost 6 bases. CDR3 size: 15 residues.